This TCR beta chain was sequenced during a study of blood T cell repertoires in COVID-19. For the study at large: Specimens from acute and convalescent COVID-19 originated in the United States, Italy and Spain. Sample material is recorded as cDNA or gDNA derived from T cells, B-cell-depleted T cells, or PBMCs.

Produced via immunoSEQ multiplex PCR; TCRdb's table is partial and in-frame only. In the table there are 100,000 or so clones, 70% to 90% of which are singletons. Per the germline V gene, CDR1 is SGDLS and CDR2 is YYNGEE. There are 13 residues in the CDR3. Trimming took off 0 bases at V and 2 bases at J, with 6 bases between the two ends. This clone occurred once. The clonotype was recovered from a human donor in a cohort sampled during active COVID-19. The sample taken for sequencing was peripheral blood. V gene TRBV9 combines with J gene TRBJ2-7; D not resolved. The CDR3 nucleotides read TGTGCCAGCAGCGTAGACCTAACCTACGAGCAGTACTTC. It specifies CASSVDLTYEQYF.